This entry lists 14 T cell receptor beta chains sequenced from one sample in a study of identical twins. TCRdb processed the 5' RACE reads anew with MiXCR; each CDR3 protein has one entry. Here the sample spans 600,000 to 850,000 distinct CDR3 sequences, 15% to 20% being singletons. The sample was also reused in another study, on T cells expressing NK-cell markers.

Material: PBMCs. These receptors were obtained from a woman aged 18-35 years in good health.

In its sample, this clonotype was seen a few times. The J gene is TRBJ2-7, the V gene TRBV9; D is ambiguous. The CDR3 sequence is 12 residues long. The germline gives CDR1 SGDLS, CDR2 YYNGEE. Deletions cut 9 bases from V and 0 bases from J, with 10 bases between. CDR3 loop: CAITLSSYEQYF. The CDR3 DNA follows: TGTGCCATAACATTGAGCTCCTACGAGCAGTACTTC.

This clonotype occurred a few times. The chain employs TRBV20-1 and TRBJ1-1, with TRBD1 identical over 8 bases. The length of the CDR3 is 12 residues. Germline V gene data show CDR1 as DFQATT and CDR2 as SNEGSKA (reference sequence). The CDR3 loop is CRVDRGRPEAFF. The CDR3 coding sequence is TGCAGAGTAGACAGGGGACGGCCTGAAGCTTTCTTT.

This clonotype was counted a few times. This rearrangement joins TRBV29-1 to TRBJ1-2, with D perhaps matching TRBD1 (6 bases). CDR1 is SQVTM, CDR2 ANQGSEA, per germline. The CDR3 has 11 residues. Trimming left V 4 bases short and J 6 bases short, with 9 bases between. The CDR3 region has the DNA TGCAGCGTTGTGGGGGGCGATGGCTACACCTTC. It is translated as CSVVGGDGYTF.

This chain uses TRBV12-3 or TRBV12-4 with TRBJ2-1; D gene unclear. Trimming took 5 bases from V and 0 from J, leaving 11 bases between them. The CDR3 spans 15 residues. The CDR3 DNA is TGTGCCAGCAGTGTAGATCCCCTCTCCTACAATGAGCAGTTCTTC. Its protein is CASSVDPLSYNEQFF.

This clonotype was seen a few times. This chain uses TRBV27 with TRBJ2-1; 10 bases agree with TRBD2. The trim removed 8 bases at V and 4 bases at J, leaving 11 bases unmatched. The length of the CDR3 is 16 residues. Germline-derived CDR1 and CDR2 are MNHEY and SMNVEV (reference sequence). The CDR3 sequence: CASGYLAGVMYNEQFF. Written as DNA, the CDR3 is TGTGCCAGCGGGTACCTAGCGGGGGTGATGTACAATGAGCAGTTCTTC.

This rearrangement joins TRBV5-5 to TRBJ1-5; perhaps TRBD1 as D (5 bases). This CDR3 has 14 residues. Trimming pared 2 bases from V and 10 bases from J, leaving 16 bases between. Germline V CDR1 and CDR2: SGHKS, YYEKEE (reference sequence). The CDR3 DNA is TGTGCCAGCAGCTTTACAGGTCGTATCGAACCCCAGCATTTT. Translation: CASSFTGRIEPQHF.

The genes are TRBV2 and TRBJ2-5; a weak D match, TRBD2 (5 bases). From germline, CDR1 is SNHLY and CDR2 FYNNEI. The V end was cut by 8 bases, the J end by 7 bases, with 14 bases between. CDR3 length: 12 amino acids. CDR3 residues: CASETSFGTQYF. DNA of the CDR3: TGTGCCAGCGAAACTAGTTTTGGGACCCAGTACTTC. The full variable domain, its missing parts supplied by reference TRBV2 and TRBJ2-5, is EPEVTQTPSHQVTQMGQEVILRCVPISNHLYFYWYRQILGQKVEFLVSFYNNEISEKSEIFDDQFSVERPDGSNFTLKIRSTKLEDSAMYFCASETSFGTQYFGPGTRLLVL.

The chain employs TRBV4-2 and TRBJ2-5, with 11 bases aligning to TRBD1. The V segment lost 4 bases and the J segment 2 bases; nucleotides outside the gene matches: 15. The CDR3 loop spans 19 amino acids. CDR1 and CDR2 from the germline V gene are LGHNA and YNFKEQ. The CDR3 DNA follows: TGTGCCAGCAGCCTTACTGGACAGGGGGCTACCCACCGTCAAGAGACCCAGTACTTC. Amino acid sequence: CASSLTGQGATHRQETQYF.

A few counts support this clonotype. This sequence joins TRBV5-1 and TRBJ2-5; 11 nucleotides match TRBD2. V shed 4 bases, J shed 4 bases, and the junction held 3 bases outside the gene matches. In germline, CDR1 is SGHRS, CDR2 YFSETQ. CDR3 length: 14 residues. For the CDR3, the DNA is TGCGCCAGCAGCGATGGACTAGCGGGAGAGACCCAGTACTTC. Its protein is CASSDGLAGETQYF.

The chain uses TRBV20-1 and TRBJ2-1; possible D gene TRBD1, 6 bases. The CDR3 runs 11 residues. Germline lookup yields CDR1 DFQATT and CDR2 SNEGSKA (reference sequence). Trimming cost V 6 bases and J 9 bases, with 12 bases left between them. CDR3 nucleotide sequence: TGCAGTGCAACCCAGGGGTTTGAGCAGTTCTTC. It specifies CSATQGFEQFF.

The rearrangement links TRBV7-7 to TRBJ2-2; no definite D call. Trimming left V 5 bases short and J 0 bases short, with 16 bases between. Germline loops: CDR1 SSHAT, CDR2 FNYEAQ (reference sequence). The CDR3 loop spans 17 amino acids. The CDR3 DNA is TGTGCCAGCAGCCCAGGACGTCTGGCCGCGAACACCGGGGAGCTGTTTTTT. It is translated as CASSPGRLAANTGELFF.

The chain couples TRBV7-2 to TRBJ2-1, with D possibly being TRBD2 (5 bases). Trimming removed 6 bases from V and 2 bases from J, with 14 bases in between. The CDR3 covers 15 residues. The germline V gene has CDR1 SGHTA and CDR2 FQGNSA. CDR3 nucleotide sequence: TGTGCCAGCAGGGGGAAAAGCGGCCCCTACAATGAGCAGTTCTTC. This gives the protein CASRGKSGPYNEQFF.

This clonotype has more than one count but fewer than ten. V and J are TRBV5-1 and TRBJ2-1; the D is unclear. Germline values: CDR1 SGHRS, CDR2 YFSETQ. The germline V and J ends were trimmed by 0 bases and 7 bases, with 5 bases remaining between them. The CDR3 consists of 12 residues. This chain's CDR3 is CASSLATNEQFF. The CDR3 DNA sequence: TGCGCCAGCAGCTTGGCTACGAATGAGCAGTTCTTC.

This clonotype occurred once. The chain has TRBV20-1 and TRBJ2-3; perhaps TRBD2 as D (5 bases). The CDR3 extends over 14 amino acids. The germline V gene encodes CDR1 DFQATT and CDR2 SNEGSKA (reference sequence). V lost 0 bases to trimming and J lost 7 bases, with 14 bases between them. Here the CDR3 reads CSARDRGGSNTQYF. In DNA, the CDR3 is TGCAGTGCTAGAGATAGAGGAGGTTCTAATACGCAGTATTTT.